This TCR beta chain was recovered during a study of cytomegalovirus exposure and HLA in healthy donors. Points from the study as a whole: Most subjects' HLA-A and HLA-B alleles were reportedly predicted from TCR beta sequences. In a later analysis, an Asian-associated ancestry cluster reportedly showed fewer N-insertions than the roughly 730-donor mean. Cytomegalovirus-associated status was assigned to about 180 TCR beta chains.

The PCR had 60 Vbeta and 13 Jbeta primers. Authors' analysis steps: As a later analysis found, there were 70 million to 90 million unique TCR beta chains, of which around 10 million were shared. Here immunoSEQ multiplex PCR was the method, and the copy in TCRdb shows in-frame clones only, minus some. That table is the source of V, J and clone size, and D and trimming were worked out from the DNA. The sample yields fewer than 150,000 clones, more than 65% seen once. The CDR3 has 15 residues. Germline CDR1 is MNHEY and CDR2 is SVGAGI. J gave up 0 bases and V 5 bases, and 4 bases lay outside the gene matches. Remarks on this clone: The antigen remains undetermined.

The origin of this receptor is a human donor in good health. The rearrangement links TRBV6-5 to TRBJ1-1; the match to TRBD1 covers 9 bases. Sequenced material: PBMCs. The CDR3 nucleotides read TGTGCCAGCAGTGCCGGGACAGGGATGAACACTGAAGCTTTCTTT. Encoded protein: CASSAGTGMNTEAFF.